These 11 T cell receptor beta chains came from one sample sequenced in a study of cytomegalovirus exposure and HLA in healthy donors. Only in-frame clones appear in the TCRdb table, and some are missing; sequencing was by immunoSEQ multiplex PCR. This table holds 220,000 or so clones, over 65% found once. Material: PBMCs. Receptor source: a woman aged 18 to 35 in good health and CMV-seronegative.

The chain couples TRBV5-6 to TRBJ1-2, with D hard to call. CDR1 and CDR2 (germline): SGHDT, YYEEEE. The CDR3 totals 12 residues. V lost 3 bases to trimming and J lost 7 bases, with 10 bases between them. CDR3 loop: CASSSLGFGYTF. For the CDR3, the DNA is TGTGCCAGCAGCTCCCTGGGGTTTGGCTACACCTTC.

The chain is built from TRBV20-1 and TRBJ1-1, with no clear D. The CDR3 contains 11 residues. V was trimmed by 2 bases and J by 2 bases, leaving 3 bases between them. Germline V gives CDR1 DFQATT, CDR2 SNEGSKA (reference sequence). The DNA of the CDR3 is TGCAGTGCTAGAATAAACACTGAAGCTTTCTTT. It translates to CSARINTEAFF.

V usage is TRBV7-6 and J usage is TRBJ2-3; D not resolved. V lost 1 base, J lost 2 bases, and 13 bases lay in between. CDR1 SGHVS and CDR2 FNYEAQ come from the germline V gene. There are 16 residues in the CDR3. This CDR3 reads CASSLGGGTLTDTQYF. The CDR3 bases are TGTGCCAGCAGCTTAGGAGGTGGAACCCTCACAGATACGCAGTATTTT.

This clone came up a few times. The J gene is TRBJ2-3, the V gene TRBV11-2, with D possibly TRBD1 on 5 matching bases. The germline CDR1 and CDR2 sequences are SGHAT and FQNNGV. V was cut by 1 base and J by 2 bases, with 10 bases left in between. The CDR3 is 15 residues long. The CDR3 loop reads CASSLAGAVTDTQYF. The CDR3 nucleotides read TGTGCCAGCAGCTTAGCTGGGGCAGTCACAGATACGCAGTATTTT.

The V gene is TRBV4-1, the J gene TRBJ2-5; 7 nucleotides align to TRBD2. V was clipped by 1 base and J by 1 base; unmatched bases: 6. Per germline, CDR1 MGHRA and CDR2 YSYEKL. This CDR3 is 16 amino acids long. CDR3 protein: CASSQGTAGSQETQYF. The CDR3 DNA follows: TGCGCCAGCAGCCAAGGTACAGCGGGGAGCCAAGAGACCCAGTACTTC.

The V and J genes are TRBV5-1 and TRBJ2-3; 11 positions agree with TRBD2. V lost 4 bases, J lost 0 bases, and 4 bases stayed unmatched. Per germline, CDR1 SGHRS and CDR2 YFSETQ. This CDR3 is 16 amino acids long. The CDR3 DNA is TGCGCCAGCAGCCTCTCTAGCGGGGGGAGCACAGATACGCAGTATTTT. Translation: CASSLSSGGSTDTQYF. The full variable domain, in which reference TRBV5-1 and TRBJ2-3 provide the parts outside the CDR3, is KAGVTQTPRYLIKTRGQQVTLSCSPISGHRSVSWYQQTPGQGLQFLFEYFSETQRNKGNFPGRFSGRQFSNSRSEMNVSTLELGDSALYLCASSLSSGGSTDTQYFGPGTRLTVL.

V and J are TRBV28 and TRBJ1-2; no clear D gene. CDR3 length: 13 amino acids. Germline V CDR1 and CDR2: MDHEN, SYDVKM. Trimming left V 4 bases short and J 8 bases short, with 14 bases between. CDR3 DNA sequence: TGTGCCAGCAGTTCCCGGGAGAGTAAGGGCTACACCTTC. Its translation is CASSSRESKGYTF.

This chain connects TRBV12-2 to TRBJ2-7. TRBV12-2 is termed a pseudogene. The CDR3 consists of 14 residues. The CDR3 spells CASRLAVLGYEQYF. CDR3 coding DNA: TGTGCAAGTCGCTTAGCGGTATTAGGGTACGAGCAGTACTTC.

The DNA for the CDR3 is TGTGCCACCAGCAGAACTAGGACTAGCGGGGAATCCTACGAGCAGTACTTC. Amino acid sequence: CATSRTRTSGESYEQYF. The rearrangement links TRBV15 to TRBJ2-7; 12 nucleotides align to TRBD2. Germline assignment: CDR1 LNHNV and CDR2 YYDKDF (reference sequence). V dropped 2 bases and J dropped 1; count of bases not matched to a gene: 6. This CDR3 region has 17 residues.

The CDR3 loop is CASSQVAFSQADEQFF. The CDR3 nucleotides read TGCGCCAGCAGCCAAGTGGCCTTCTCCCAAGCCGATGAGCAGTTCTTC. V is TRBV4-1 and J is TRBJ2-1; no firm D call. CDR1 and CDR2 from the germline V gene are MGHRA and YSYEKL. V was cut by 1 base and J by 8 bases, with 18 bases left in between. The CDR3 spans 16 residues.

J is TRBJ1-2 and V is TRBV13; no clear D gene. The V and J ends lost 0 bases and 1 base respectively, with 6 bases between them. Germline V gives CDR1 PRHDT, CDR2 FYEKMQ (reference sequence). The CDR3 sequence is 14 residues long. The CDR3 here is CASSLGVDNYGYTF. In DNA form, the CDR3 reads TGTGCCAGCAGCTTAGGTGTTGATAACTATGGCTACACCTTC.